One sample yielded the 24 T cell receptor beta chains listed below, sequenced in a study of cytomegalovirus exposure and HLA in healthy donors (dated by TCRdb to about 2017). Library preparation used the immunoSEQ multiplex PCR assay. For the multiplex PCR, a mixture combining 60 forward primers for TCR Vbeta segments and 13 reverse primers for TCR Jbeta segments was used. TCRdb carries this immuneACCESS record with in-frame sequences only. Its versions omit some clonotypes, under half of them owing to an unresolved V gene in the studies checked, with the rest unexplained. This sample's table lists 90,000 to 100,000 clones. The top ten hold 3% to 4% of the sample. The sample was PBMCs. All receptors derive from a young woman in good health and CMV-seronegative.

The J gene is TRBJ2-3, the V gene TRBV9; 10 nucleotides agree with TRBD2. Trimming at V came to 3 bases and at J to 1 base, leaving 2 bases not matched to a gene. CDR3 size: 15 residues. CDR1 SGDLS and CDR2 YYNGEE come from the germline V gene. The CDR3 sequence: CASSGGTSGTDTQYF. The DNA for the CDR3 is TGTGCCAGCAGCGGCGGGACTAGCGGCACAGATACGCAGTATTTT.

J is TRBJ2-5 and V is TRBV4-1, with TRBD1 matching 8 bases. The CDR3 is 15 amino acids. Germline V gene lookup returns CDR1 MGHRA and CDR2 YSYEKL. J was trimmed by 9 bases and V by 3 bases; bases with no gene match: 12. The CDR3 bases are TGCGCCAGCAGCCACGCAGGGGGCGAGAGATGGGCCCAGTACTTC. It specifies CASSHAGGERWAQYF.

CDR3 in amino acids: CASSFDRARETQYF. For the CDR3, the DNA is TGCGCCAGCAGCTTCGACAGGGCCCGAGAGACCCAGTACTTC. The chain carries TRBV5-1 and TRBJ2-5; 7 bases line up with TRBD1. Germline loops: CDR1 SGHRS, CDR2 YFSETQ. This CDR3 has 14 residues. V lost 2 bases and J lost 4; bases outside the gene matches: 5.

The chain links TRBV7-2 to TRBJ1-4, with D perhaps matching TRBD1 (6 bases). The V and J ends lost 4 bases and 8 bases respectively, with 11 bases between them. CDR1 is SGHTA and CDR2 is FQGNSA in the germline V gene. The CDR3 covers 13 residues. The CDR3 DNA is TGTGCCAGCAGCTCCGGACAGCGGGAAAAACTGTTTTTT. As protein: CASSSGQREKLFF.

This chain connects TRBV6-5 to TRBJ2-1; 7 nucleotides align to TRBD2. The germline V gene has CDR1 MNHEY and CDR2 SVGAGI. CDR3 length: 15 amino acids. V shed 5 bases and J 3 bases; nucleotides not matched to a gene: 7. DNA for the CDR3: TGTGCCAGCAGTGCCCGGGGGGTTAACTACAATGAGCAGTTCTTC. Translated: CASSARGVNYNEQFF.

The chain recombines TRBV27 with TRBJ1-1; TRBD1 is a possible D gene (6 bases). The germline V gene encodes CDR1 MNHEY and CDR2 SMNVEV (reference sequence). V was shortened by 3 bases and J by 6 bases, with 20 bases between the two germline ends. The CDR3 covers 16 residues. The CDR3 bases are TGTGCCAGCAGTTTCAGGGGCGGGGGGCGCAGGTCTGAAGCTTTCTTT. Amino acids: CASSFRGGGRRSEAFF.

The chain carries TRBV28 and TRBJ1-4, with TRBD1 as a possible D gene (6 bases). The CDR3 runs to 16 residues. Looked up from germline, CDR1 is MDHEN and CDR2 is SYDVKM. Trimming took off 1 base at V and 3 bases at J, with 12 bases between the two ends. CDR3 amino acids: CASSLFIQGSNEKLFF. The CDR3 DNA reads TGTGCCAGCAGTTTATTTATTCAGGGGTCTAATGAAAAACTGTTTTTT.

The chain links TRBV6-5 to TRBJ2-5; 10 bases line up with TRBD1. The end of the DNA is better explained by TRBJ2-7, so the J call may be wrong. Germline loops: CDR1 MNHEY, CDR2 SVGAGI. The CDR3 loop spans 14 amino acids. The CDR3 is CASRVTGGPYEQYF. The CDR3 coding sequence is TGTGCCAGCAGGGTGACAGGGGGCCCCTACGAGCAGTACTTC.

This chain joins TRBV6-1 and TRBJ1-5, with a tentative D call TRBD1 (6 bases). CDR1 and CDR2 (germline): MNHNS, SASEGT. This CDR3 is built from 16 residues. V was trimmed by 1 base and J by 1 base, leaving 11 bases between them. The CDR3 reads CASSEVIGQSNQPQHF. The CDR3 DNA is TGTGCCAGCAGTGAAGTCATCGGACAGAGCAATCAGCCCCAGCATTTT.

The chain carries TRBV13 and TRBJ2-2; D remains unclear. From germline, CDR1 is PRHDT and CDR2 FYEKMQ (reference sequence). This CDR3 has 12 residues. V was clipped by 5 bases and J by 3 bases, with 4 bases between them. CDR3 in amino acids: CASSPYTGELFF. The CDR3 DNA follows: TGTGCCAGCAGCCCTTACACCGGGGAGCTGTTTTTT.

This chain connects TRBV21-1 to TRBJ2-7; the table's D call TRBD2 went unverified against the DNA. TRBV21-1 is classified as a pseudogene. The length of the CDR3 is 17 residues. Written as DNA, the CDR3 is TGTGCCAGCAGCAAATCGTTAGGGGGGGCTCCCCTCGTGGAGCAGTACTTC. Translating it yields CASSKSLGGAPLVEQYF.

The rearrangement links TRBV27 to TRBJ2-7; 7 nucleotides align to TRBD1. V trimming: 3 bases; J trimming: 3 bases; junction bases outside the gene matches: 11. The V gene's germline CDR1 is MNHEY and CDR2 SMNVEV (reference sequence). The CDR3 length is 16 residues. CDR3 region: CASSFLQDGTVYEQYF. The CDR3 DNA sequence: TGTGCCAGCAGTTTCCTACAAGATGGGACAGTCTACGAGCAGTACTTC.

The chain's CDR3 is CASSLGPSGGALEQYF. CDR3 DNA: TGTGCCAGCAGTTTGGGACCGAGCGGGGGGGCCCTCGAGCAGTACTTC. The genes are TRBV27 and TRBJ2-7; TRBD2 matches 10 bases. Trimming at V came to 3 bases and at J to 6 bases, leaving 11 bases not matched to a gene. The germline V gene encodes CDR1 MNHEY and CDR2 SMNVEV (reference sequence). This CDR3 has 16 residues.

The chain combines TRBV19 with TRBJ1-2; 9 positions agree with TRBD1. The length of the CDR3 is 15 residues. From germline, CDR1 is LNHDA and CDR2 SQIVND (reference sequence). V was clipped by 4 bases and J by 3 bases; unmatched bases: 6. The CDR3: CASSTQQGADYGYTF. The CDR3 bases are TGTGCCAGTAGTACCCAACAGGGGGCCGACTATGGCTACACCTTC.

This sequence joins TRBV7-6 and TRBJ2-2; tentatively, D is TRBD2 (6 bases). V lost 1 base, J lost 5 bases, and 11 bases lay in between. The CDR3 has 15 residues. Germline loops: CDR1 SGHVS, CDR2 FNYEAQ. The DNA for the CDR3 is TGTGCCAGCAGCTTAGAGGCTAGCGTGACCGGGGAGCTGTTTTTT. It is translated as CASSLEASVTGELFF.

The chain joins TRBV13 to TRBJ2-2, with no clear D. Germline V gene data show CDR1 as PRHDT and CDR2 as FYEKMQ (reference sequence). Trimming shortened V by 2 bases and J by 4 bases, and 2 bases separated the two germline ends. The CDR3 contains 12 residues. The CDR3 DNA follows: TGTGCCAGCAGCTTACTCACCGGGGAGCTGTTTTTT. It specifies CASSLLTGELFF.

The chain has TRBV11-3 and TRBJ2-1; unclear D gene. Germline CDR1 reads SGHNT; CDR2 reads YENEEA. CDR3 length: 13 residues. Trimming removed 4 bases from V and 10 bases from J, with 14 bases in between. The DNA for the CDR3 is TGTGCCAGCAGCTCCGAATCACTCATGGAGCAGTTCTTC. Amino acid sequence: CASSSESLMEQFF.

The chain employs TRBV9 and TRBJ2-4, with 9 bases fitting TRBD1. CDR1 is SGDLS, CDR2 YYNGEE, per germline. The CDR3 extends over 14 amino acids. Trimming removed 1 base from V and 8 bases from J; junction bases left unmatched: 4. The CDR3 here is CASSVTGGADIQYF. CDR3 DNA: TGTGCCAGCAGCGTAACAGGGGGCGCCGACATTCAGTACTTC.

This sequence joins TRBV5-1 and TRBJ2-3; possibly TRBD2 for D (5 bases). Germline CDR1 SGHRS, CDR2 YFSETQ. Trimming stripped 3 bases from V and 5 bases from J, with 16 bases between. The CDR3 length is 15 residues. Here the CDR3 reads CASSYGLLPVDTQYF. The DNA for the CDR3 is TGCGCCAGCAGCTATGGACTCCTCCCCGTAGATACGCAGTATTTT.

The chain has TRBV30 and TRBJ1-1; D may be TRBD1 (6 bases). Germline V gives CDR1 GTSNPN, CDR2 SVGIG (reference sequence). The CDR3 is made up of 13 amino acids. With 0 bases removed from V and 5 bases from J, the gap between germline ends came to 10 bases. For the CDR3, the DNA is TGTGCCTGGAGTGTACCAGGGGCGACTGAAGCTTTCTTT. It encodes CAWSVPGATEAFF. The full variable domain, completed using reference TRBV30 and TRBJ1-1, is SQTIHQWPATLVQPVGSPLSLECTVEGTSNPNLYWYRQAAGRGLQLLFYSVGIGQISSEVPQNLSASRPQDRQFILSSKKLLLSDSGFYLCAWSVPGATEAFFGQGTRLTVV.

This rearrangement joins TRBV27 to TRBJ1-4, with 9 bases fitting TRBD1. The CDR3 spans 15 residues. V dropped 4 bases and J dropped 8; count of bases not matched to a gene: 8. Germline V gene lookup returns CDR1 MNHEY and CDR2 SMNVEV (reference sequence). The CDR3 loop reads CASSSTGGWEEKLFF. The CDR3 bases are TGTGCCAGCAGTTCCACAGGGGGCTGGGAAGAAAAACTGTTTTTT.

The genes are TRBV2 and TRBJ1-1, with TRBD1 matching 7 bases. J gave up 0 bases and V 6 bases, and 1 base lay outside the gene matches. Per the germline V gene, CDR1 is SNHLY and CDR2 is FYNNEI. The CDR3 has 13 residues. The CDR3 loop is CASSRGMNTEAFF. CDR3 nucleotides: TGTGCCAGCAGCAGGGGGATGAACACTGAAGCTTTCTTT.

The rearrangement links TRBV6-6 to TRBJ2-7; 11 bases fit TRBD1. Germline values: CDR1 MNHNY, CDR2 SVGAGI (reference sequence). The CDR3 loop spans 14 amino acids. Trimming at V came to 5 bases and at J to 0 bases, leaving 0 bases not matched to a gene. The CDR3 reads CASSGTGGSYEQYF. CDR3 DNA sequence: TGTGCCAGCAGTGGGACAGGGGGCTCCTACGAGCAGTACTTC.

The genes are TRBV2 and TRBJ1-5; unclear D gene. The CDR3 is 13 residues long. Per germline, CDR1 SNHLY and CDR2 FYNNEI. The germline V and J ends were trimmed by 4 bases and 11 bases, with 15 bases remaining between them. In DNA, the CDR3 is TGTGCCAGCAGTGTCGGGATGGCCGGAGCCCAGCATTTT. Translation: CASSVGMAGAQHF.